Detailed here is one T cell receptor (beta chain). This specimen belongs to a study of a mutant IDH1 vaccine in newly diagnosed glioma. Study background: Former treatment meant radiotherapy, temozolomide, or both; the majority had gotten both.

Specified time point: baseline, week 1 (first vaccination visit). Sample treatment: pre-vaccination baseline after standard-of-care therapy. Here immunoSEQ multiplex PCR was the method, and the copy in TCRdb shows in-frame clones only, minus some. The sample lists about 25,000 clones; 93% were seen once. This CDR3 spans 12 amino acids. With 8 bases removed from V and 7 bases from J, the gap between germline ends came to 14 bases. The germline gives CDR1 SGHTA, CDR2 FQGNSA. The V call is TRBV7-2, the J call TRBJ1-1; a possible D gene is TRBD1 (5 bases). This sequence originates from a man aged 40-55 years with glioma. The material sequenced was PBMCs, taken from a glioma patient treated with radiotherapy, temozolomide or both. CDR3 sequence: CASGLVGDEAFF. In DNA form, the CDR3 reads TGTGCCAGCGGACTTGTGGGGGATGAAGCTTTCTTT.